This T cell receptor beta chain was sequenced for a study of regulatory T cells in long-lasting Graves disease. Study outcomes and limitations: Results may be inaccurate due to the small sample size. Patients whose Graves' disease persisted exhibited lower TCR diversity than those newly diagnosed. Those with persistent disease had in common more public clonotypes (about 2,500) than new patients (about 900).

This clonotype was recorded at least ten times. Its antigen is currently unknown. The CDR3 is made up of 15 amino acids. Trimming stripped 7 bases from V and 3 bases from J, with 19 bases between. Germline CDR1 reads MDHEN; CDR2 reads SYDVKM. Sequencing libraries for TCR beta were prepared with iRepertoire HTBI primers and Arm-PCR of CDR3 regions. Via MiXCR, TCRdb re-called the multiplex PCR reads, giving one row per CDR3 protein. Of 400,000 to 500,000 distinct CDR3 sequences listed, 20% are singletons. Time point noted: persistent/refractory GD, antithyroid drugs over 5 years with positive TRAb. Following extraction of RNA from PBMCs, that RNA was used to make the TCR library.

The sequence was obtained from a female donor with Graves disease. Sequenced material: peripheral blood mononuclear cells (PBMCs), taken when the disease was refractory, from a patient treated with antithyroid drugs. The chain couples TRBV28 to TRBJ2-7; D may be TRBD2 (6 bases). In DNA form, the CDR3 reads TGTGCCAGCACCCTCCACTCCGGGACTGACTACGAGCAGTACTTC. Translated: CASTLHSGTDYEQYF.